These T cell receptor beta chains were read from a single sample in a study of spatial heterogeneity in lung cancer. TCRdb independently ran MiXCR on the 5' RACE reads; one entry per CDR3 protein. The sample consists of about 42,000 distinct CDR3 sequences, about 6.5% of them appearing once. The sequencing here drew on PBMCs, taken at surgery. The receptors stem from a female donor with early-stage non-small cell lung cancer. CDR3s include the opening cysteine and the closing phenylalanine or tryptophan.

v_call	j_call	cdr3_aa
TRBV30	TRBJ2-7	CAWSKQGDYEQYF
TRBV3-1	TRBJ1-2	CASTKGEGLYGYTF
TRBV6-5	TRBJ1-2	CASSPYRTGAGYTF
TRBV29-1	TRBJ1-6	CSVSSSYNSPLHF
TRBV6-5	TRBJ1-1	CASSRGAAEAFF
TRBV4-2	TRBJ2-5	CASSRELGRTETQYF
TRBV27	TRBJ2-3	CASSLGNPSTDTQYF
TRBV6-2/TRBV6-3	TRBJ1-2	CASSYPGQHINYGYTF
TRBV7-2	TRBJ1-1	CASSLAGGGLTEAFF
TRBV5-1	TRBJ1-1	CASSLKGGSTEAFF
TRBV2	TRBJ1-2	CASSEGRGIGYTF
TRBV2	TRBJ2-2	CASRYGQGLTSSNTGELFF
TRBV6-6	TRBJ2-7	CASSQTAQSSYEQYF
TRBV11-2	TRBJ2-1	CASGDRGRSYNEQFF
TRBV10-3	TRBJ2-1	CASGDRLYNEQFF
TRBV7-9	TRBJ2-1	CASSRVGDEQFF
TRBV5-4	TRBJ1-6	CASSLPLTGADSPLHF